These 17 T cell receptor beta chains share one sample of origin, sequenced in a study of cytomegalovirus exposure and HLA in healthy donors. Use of 60 Vbeta and 13 Jbeta primers characterized the PCR. Profiled with immunoSEQ multiplex PCR; TCRdb holds only in-frame clones, not every one. The sample yields approximately 94,000 clones, more than 75% seen once. Specimen: PBMCs. All receptors come from a man aged 25-40 years in good health and CMV-seropositive.

This chain links TRBV5-4 with TRBJ2-1, with 10 bases matching TRBD1. The germline CDR1 and CDR2 sequences are SGHNT and YYREEE (reference sequence). The CDR3 contains 17 residues. The J segment lost 8 bases and the V segment lost 2 bases, leaving 13 bases of the junction unmatched. The CDR3 nucleotides read TGTGCCAGCAGCTTACGGACAGGGGGGCCCCTCGAGGATGAGCAGTTCTTC. Translation: CASSLRTGGPLEDEQFF. The full variable domain, rest sourced from reference TRBV5-4 and TRBJ2-1, is ETGVTQSPTHLIKTRGQQVTLRCSSQSGHNTVSWYQQALGQGPQFIFQYYREEENGRGNFPPRFSGLQFPNYSSELNVNALELDDSALYLCASSLRTGGPLEDEQFFGPGTRLTVL.

The CDR3 DNA reads as TGTGCCAGTAACCCCAACGCCGACAGGGGCTATGGCTACACCTTC. This translates into CASNPNADRGYGYTF. V usage is TRBV19 and J usage is TRBJ1-2, with 8 bases lining up with TRBD1. The CDR3 sequence is 15 residues long. V was pared by 7 bases and J by 4 bases, with 11 bases of the junction left unmatched. CDR1 is LNHDA, CDR2 SQIVND, per germline (reference sequence).

This clone occurred once. The rearrangement uses TRBV4-3 and TRBJ2-2, with TRBD2 as a possible D gene (6 bases). The CDR3 is 18 residues long. Trimming removed 0 bases from V and 6 bases from J, with 20 bases in between. The germline gives CDR1 LGHNA, CDR2 YSLEER. DNA for the CDR3: TGCGCCAGCAGCCAAGATCCCCCCCGCGGGACTTTCCCCGGGGAGCTGTTTTTT. It encodes CASSQDPPRGTFPGELFF.

This chain connects TRBV5-1 to TRBJ2-6; the match to TRBD1 covers 12 bases. Per germline, CDR1 SGHRS and CDR2 YFSETQ. The J segment lost 0 bases and the V segment lost 2 bases, leaving 3 bases of the junction unmatched. The CDR3 extends over 18 amino acids. CDR3 nucleotide sequence: TGCGCCAGCAGCTTAGGGACAGGGGGCGTCTCTGGGGCCAACGTCCTGACTTTC. This translates into CASSLGTGGVSGANVLTF.

The rearrangement links TRBV18 to TRBJ1-2; unclear D gene. The CDR3 is 12 amino acids. Trimming removed 0 bases at V and 14 bases at J, with 13 bases between. Germline V gene lookup returns CDR1 KGHSH and CDR2 LQKENI. This CDR3 reads CASSPPRTGKTF. CDR3 DNA: TGTGCCAGCTCACCACCCCGCACCGGTAAGACCTTC.

CDR3 protein: CASSTTGQNTEAFF. The CDR3 DNA reads TGTGCCAGCTCAACTACAGGGCAAAACACTGAAGCTTTCTTT. The rearrangement uses TRBV18 and TRBJ1-1; perhaps TRBD1 as D (6 bases). The germline CDR1 and CDR2 sequences are KGHSH and LQKENI. V dropped 5 bases and J dropped 2 bases, with 12 bases sitting between them. The CDR3 totals 14 residues. The full variable domain, rest sourced from reference TRBV18 and TRBJ1-1, is NAGVMQNPRHLVRRRGQEARLRCSPMKGHSHVYWYRQLPEEGLKFMVYLQKENIIDESGMPKERFSAEFPKEGPSILRIQQVVRGDSAAYFCASSTTGQNTEAFFGQGTRLTVV.

V is TRBV30 and J is TRBJ1-5, with 9 bases aligning to TRBD1. The CDR3 spans 15 residues. Germline CDR1 reads GTSNPN; CDR2 reads SVGIG (reference sequence). Germline trimming cut 2 bases from V and 4 bases from J; bases unmatched to any gene: 6. The CDR3 protein is CAWSPPGQGNQPQHF. The CDR3 DNA follows: TGTGCCTGGAGTCCCCCGGGACAGGGAAATCAGCCCCAGCATTTT.

The rearrangement uses TRBV5-6 and TRBJ1-6; 9 positions match TRBD1. Per germline, CDR1 SGHDT and CDR2 YYEEEE. Trimming at V came to 0 bases and at J to 10 bases, leaving 5 bases not matched to a gene. The CDR3 loop spans 15 amino acids. The CDR3 DNA sequence: TGTGCCAGCAGCTTGGAAGGGACAGGGCGGTCACCCCTCCACTTT. Translated, it gives CASSLEGTGRSPLHF.

This clone has only one observation. The V and J genes are TRBV19 and TRBJ2-2; D perhaps matches TRBD1 (6 bases). CDR1 and CDR2 from the germline V gene are LNHDA and SQIVND (reference sequence). Trimming took off 3 bases at V and 0 bases at J, with 8 bases between the two ends. The CDR3 is 15 amino acids. As DNA, the CDR3 is TGTGCCAGTAGTATCCGGGACACGAACACCGGGGAGCTGTTTTTT. It is translated as CASSIRDTNTGELFF.

The V and J genes are TRBV9 and TRBJ1-4; D is unresolved. Germline CDR1 is SGDLS and CDR2 is YYNGEE. The CDR3 has 15 amino acids. Trimming left V 2 bases short and J 8 bases short, with 16 bases between. The CDR3 sequence is CASSVGGGVREKLFF. CDR3 DNA sequence: TGTGCCAGCAGCGTGGGTGGCGGCGTTCGGGAAAAACTGTTTTTT.

V gene TRBV6-1 combines with J gene TRBJ1-1, with a possible D match to TRBD1 (6 bases). The CDR3 length is 13 residues. Trimming took 6 bases from V and 0 from J, leaving 8 bases between them. Germline loops: CDR1 MNHNS, CDR2 SASEGT. Here the CDR3 DNA reads TGTGCCAGCAGCGACAGGATGAACACTGAAGCTTTCTTT. Translation: CASSDRMNTEAFF.

The V call is TRBV19, the J call TRBJ1-5; possible D gene TRBD1, 6 bases. The CDR3 runs 15 residues. Trimming left V 7 bases short and J 0 bases short, with 13 bases between. The germline V gene encodes CDR1 LNHDA and CDR2 SQIVND (reference sequence). The CDR3 nucleotides are TGTGCCAGTAAGGGGGACCCCAGTAGCAATCAGCCCCAGCATTTT. Translation: CASKGDPSSNQPQHF.

This clone was counted a single time. The genes are TRBV19 and TRBJ1-1; 8 bases agree with TRBD1. Germline V gene sequence: CDR1 LNHDA, CDR2 SQIVND (reference sequence). The V segment lost 10 bases and the J segment 3 bases; nucleotides outside the gene matches: 7. The CDR3 has 13 residues. The CDR3 coding sequence is TGTGCCACCGCGGACAGGGCACACACTGAAGCTTTCTTT. It codes for CATADRAHTEAFF.

This clone was observed a handful of times. In DNA, the CDR3 is TGCGCCAGCAGCCAAGGGGTTTTGGGACAGGGGGTCTATGAGCAGTTCTTC. Translating gives CASSQGVLGQGVYEQFF. V is TRBV4-1 and J is TRBJ2-1; 11 bases map to TRBD1. Looked up from germline, CDR1 is MGHRA and CDR2 is YSYEKL. The length of the CDR3 is 17 residues. V was clipped by 1 base and J by 8 bases; unmatched bases: 10.

V is TRBV6-1 and J is TRBJ2-2; TRBD1 might be the D (6 bases). V lost 3 bases, J lost 4 bases, and 6 bases lay in between. CDR3 size: 13 residues. Germline CDR1 MNHNS, CDR2 SASEGT. CDR3 coding DNA: TGTGCCAGCAGTGACAGGGGCACCGGGGAGCTGTTTTTT. This encodes CASSDRGTGELFF.

The chain carries TRBV2 and TRBJ1-1; perhaps TRBD1 as D (6 bases). The V and J ends lost 8 bases and 2 bases respectively, with 15 bases between them. The CDR3 has 14 residues. From germline, CDR1 is SNHLY and CDR2 FYNNEI. CDR3 loop: CASGVEGTNTEAFF. CDR3 DNA sequence: TGTGCCAGCGGGGTCGAGGGGACAAACACTGAAGCTTTCTTT.

V gene TRBV14 combines with J gene TRBJ2-1; 10 positions agree with TRBD2. J lost 8 bases, V lost 0 bases, and 1 base had no gene match. The CDR3 extends over 14 amino acids. CDR1 is SGHDN, CDR2 FVKESK, per germline. The CDR3 nucleotides are TGTGCCAGCAGCCAAGACGGACTAGCGGATGAGCAGTTCTTC. Translating gives CASSQDGLADEQFF.